One TCR beta chain is described in this entry. What it binds is unknown. This sample is drawn from a study of shared clonotypes between healthy human individuals. The table came from immunoSEQ multiplex PCR; TCRdb's copy has only in-frame clones and leaves some out. Of about 2 million clones in the sample, 85% to 95% are singletons; the top ten hold 0.13%. Study conclusions and caveats: On the whole, naive subsets had larger estimated richness than memory subsets had. Sampling involved blood alone; tissue repertoires likely differ. Only a few donors were included, so the genetic and exposure-history diversity represented was limited. A handful of donors had around 5.5% of their naive CD4 clonotypes in common.

Germline CDR1 and CDR2: MNHEY and SMNVEV (reference sequence). The V gene end was trimmed by 5 bases and the J gene end by 3 bases; junction bases not matched to a gene: 7. CDR3 length equals 14 residues. This TCR was sampled from a man in his late teens or twenties in good health. This chain connects TRBV27 to TRBJ2-7; 7 positions match TRBD2. Specimen: naive CD4+ T cells sorted from blood. Subset meaning: CD45RA+ positively selected. The CDR3 is CASSPGTNIYEQYF. The CDR3 DNA sequence: TGTGCCAGCAGTCCCGGGACTAACATCTACGAGCAGTACTTC.